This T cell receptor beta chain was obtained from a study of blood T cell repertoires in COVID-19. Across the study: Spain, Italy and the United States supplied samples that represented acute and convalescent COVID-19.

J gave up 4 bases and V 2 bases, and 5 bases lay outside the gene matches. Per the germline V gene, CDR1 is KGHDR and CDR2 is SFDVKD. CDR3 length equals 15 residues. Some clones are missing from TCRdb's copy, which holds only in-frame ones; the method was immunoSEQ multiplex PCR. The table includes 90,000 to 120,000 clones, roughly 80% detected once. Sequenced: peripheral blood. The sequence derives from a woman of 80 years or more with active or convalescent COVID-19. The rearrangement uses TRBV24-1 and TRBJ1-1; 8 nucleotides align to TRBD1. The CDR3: CATSDSRQGPTEAFF. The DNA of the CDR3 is TGTGCCACCAGTGATTCCAGACAGGGGCCCACTGAAGCTTTCTTT.